These T cell receptor beta chains were read from a single sample in a study of blood T cell repertoires in COVID-19. TCRdb keeps only in-frame clones here, not all; method: immunoSEQ multiplex PCR. The data show over 45,000 clones, around 84% seen once. Material: peripheral blood. These receptors were taken from a human donor in a cohort sampled during active or convalescent COVID-19. CDR3s include the opening cysteine and the closing phenylalanine or tryptophan. A D gene is named only where the DNA matches it firmly. Clone size is shown for a subset of rows, as once, few, many or a class of expanded clone.

V gene: TRBV21-1; D gene: NA; J gene: TRBJ2-5; clone size: once; CDR3 protein: CASSPRLGQGQETQYF; CDR3 DNA: TGTGCCAGCAGCCCACGTCTGGGACAGGGTCAAGAGACCCAGTACTTC
V gene: TRBV14; D gene: NA; J gene: TRBJ2-5; clone size: NA; CDR3 protein: CASSPRGTQQETQYF; CDR3 DNA: TGTGCCAGCAGCCCGAGGGGGACACAACAAGAGACCCAGTACTTC
V gene: TRBV18; D gene: TRBD1; J gene: TRBJ1-5; clone size: NA; CDR3 protein: CASSGSGQLFNSNQPQHF; CDR3 DNA: TGTGCCAGCTCAGGTTCGGGACAGTTGTTTAATAGCAATCAGCCCCAGCATTTT
V gene: TRBV7-3; D gene: NA; J gene: TRBJ1-6; clone size: NA; CDR3 protein: CASSSQEVGSPLHF; CDR3 DNA: TGTGCCAGCAGCTCCCAAGAGGTTGGGTCACCCCTCCACTTT
V gene: TRBV3-1/TRBV3-2; D gene: TRBD1; J gene: TRBJ1-2; clone size: NA; CDR3 protein: CASSQPDRVGGYTF; CDR3 DNA: TGTGCCAGCAGCCAACCCGACAGGGTGGGTGGCTACACCTTC
V gene: TRBV4-1; D gene: TRBD1; J gene: TRBJ1-2; clone size: NA; CDR3 protein: CASRPDRVGGYTF; CDR3 DNA: TGCGCCAGCAGACCTGACAGGGTAGGAGGCTACACCTTC
V gene: TRBV2; D gene: TRBD1; J gene: TRBJ2-7; clone size: NA; CDR3 protein: CASSEDRDRAYF; CDR3 DNA: TGTGCCAGCAGTGAAGACCGGGACAGGGCGTACTTC
V gene: TRBV5-4; D gene: TRBD2; J gene: TRBJ2-1; clone size: NA; CDR3 protein: CASSRTSGVARGNEQFF; CDR3 DNA: TGTGCCAGCAGCCGGACTAGCGGGGTAGCTAGGGGCAATGAGCAGTTCTTC
V gene: TRBV7-9; D gene: NA; J gene: TRBJ2-2; clone size: once; CDR3 protein: CASSLQNTNTGELFF; CDR3 DNA: TGTGCCAGCAGCTTACAGAACACCAACACCGGGGAGCTGTTTTTT
V gene: TRBV6-5; D gene: NA; J gene: TRBJ1-2; clone size: few; CDR3 protein: CASRQANYGYTF; CDR3 DNA: TGTGCCAGCAGGCAGGCTAACTATGGCTACACCTTC
V gene: TRBV2; D gene: TRBD1; J gene: TRBJ1-1; clone size: NA; CDR3 protein: CASRLGQEETEAFF; CDR3 DNA: TGTGCCAGCAGGTTGGGACAGGAGGAAACTGAAGCTTTCTTT
V gene: TRBV6-1; D gene: NA; J gene: TRBJ2-5; clone size: few; CDR3 protein: CASSERPQETQYF; CDR3 DNA: TGTGCCAGCAGTGAGAGGCCTCAAGAGACCCAGTACTTC
V gene: TRBV5-6; D gene: TRBD2; J gene: TRBJ2-7; clone size: NA; CDR3 protein: CASSLAGTGGTYEQYF; CDR3 DNA: TGTGCCAGCAGCTTGGCCGGAACGGGGGGGACCTACGAGCAGTACTTC
V gene: TRBV7-8; D gene: TRBD2; J gene: TRBJ2-7; clone size: many; CDR3 protein: CASSLVVTSGGAIEQYF; CDR3 DNA: TGTGCCAGCAGCTTAGTTGTTACTAGCGGGGGGGCGATCGAGCAGTACTTC
V gene: TRBV7-7; D gene: TRBD2; J gene: TRBJ2-1; clone size: NA; CDR3 protein: CASSRGTSEYNEQFF; CDR3 DNA: TGTGCTAGCAGTCGCGGGACTAGCGAGTACAATGAGCAGTTCTTC
V gene: TRBV18; D gene: NA; J gene: TRBJ1-1; clone size: NA; CDR3 protein: CASSPRGSTEAFF; CDR3 DNA: TGTGCCAGCTCACCACGGGGCTCCACTGAAGCTTTCTTT
V gene: TRBV6-1; D gene: NA; J gene: TRBJ1-2; clone size: NA; CDR3 protein: CASSEPVEYGYTF; CDR3 DNA: TGTGCCAGCAGTGAACCAGTGGAGTATGGCTACACCTTC
V gene: TRBV19; D gene: NA; J gene: TRBJ2-5; clone size: NA; CDR3 protein: CASSPDSQETQYF; CDR3 DNA: TGTGCCAGTAGTCCGGACAGCCAAGAGACCCAGTACTTC
V gene: TRBV19; D gene: TRBD2; J gene: TRBJ2-1; clone size: NA; CDR3 protein: CASSRRTSSYNEQFF; CDR3 DNA: TGTGCCAGTAGTAGAAGGACTAGCAGCTACAATGAGCAGTTCTTC
V gene: TRBV4-1; D gene: TRBD1; J gene: TRBJ1-2; clone size: NA; CDR3 protein: CASSQAGQVYGYTF; CDR3 DNA: TGCGCCAGCAGCCAAGCCGGACAGGTCTATGGCTACACCTTC
V gene: TRBV5-4; D gene: NA; J gene: TRBJ2-7; clone size: NA; CDR3 protein: CASRRDSSYEQYF; CDR3 DNA: TGTGCCAGCAGGCGGGACAGTTCCTACGAGCAGTACTTC
V gene: TRBV7-3; D gene: NA; J gene: TRBJ2-5; clone size: NA; CDR3 protein: CASSPGAMGTQYF; CDR3 DNA: TGTGCCAGCAGCCCAGGGGCGATGGGGACCCAGTACTTC
V gene: TRBV29-1; D gene: NA; J gene: TRBJ1-6; clone size: NA; CDR3 protein: CSASATPRAGAFDSPLHF; CDR3 DNA: TGCAGCGCCTCCGCAACGCCAAGGGCTGGGGCCTTCGATTCACCCCTCCACTTT
V gene: TRBV5-1; D gene: NA; J gene: TRBJ2-7; clone size: NA; CDR3 protein: CASSSGHGVEQYF; CDR3 DNA: TGCGCCAGCAGCTCGGGACATGGGGTCGAGCAGTACTTC
V gene: TRBV7-9; D gene: NA; J gene: TRBJ1-6; clone size: NA; CDR3 protein: CASSLRDISSPLHF; CDR3 DNA: TGTGCCAGCAGTTTAAGGGACATCAGTTCACCCCTCCACTTT
V gene: TRBV4-3; D gene: TRBD1; J gene: TRBJ1-1; clone size: NA; CDR3 protein: CASSQGTGENTEAFF; CDR3 DNA: TGCGCCAGCAGCCAGGGGACAGGGGAGAACACTGAAGCTTTCTTT
V gene: TRBV3-1/TRBV3-2; D gene: TRBD1; J gene: TRBJ1-4; clone size: NA; CDR3 protein: CASSQDRTGSEKLFF; CDR3 DNA: TGTGCCAGCAGCCAAGATAGGACAGGTAGTGAAAAACTGTTTTTT
V gene: TRBV3-1/TRBV3-2; D gene: TRBD1; J gene: TRBJ1-2; clone size: NA; CDR3 protein: CASRRDRGGYTF; CDR3 DNA: TGTGCCAGCAGGCGGGACAGGGGCGGCTACACCTTC
V gene: TRBV7-3; D gene: TRBD2; J gene: TRBJ2-1; clone size: NA; CDR3 protein: CASSTRTSGENNEQFF; CDR3 DNA: TGTGCCAGCAGCACCAGGACTAGCGGGGAGAACAATGAGCAGTTCTTC